The 22 T cell receptor beta chains below come from one sample, sequenced in a study of shared T cell receptors in the human thymus. Profiled with immunoSEQ multiplex PCR; TCRdb holds only in-frame clones, not every one. The sample has around 730,000 clones, approximately 85% seen once. The data also belong to a second study, concerning human thymus T cells.

Sequences were obtained from thymocytes. The receptors shown here come from a girl under two years old with a congenital heart defect.

V gene TRBV11-2 combines with J gene TRBJ1-1; D unclear. There are 15 residues in the CDR3. Germline-derived CDR1 and CDR2 are SGHAT and FQNNGV. Trimming removed 4 bases at V and 0 bases at J, with 12 bases between. CDR3 loop: CASSSLGRMNTEAFF. The DNA of the CDR3 is TGTGCCAGCAGCTCGCTAGGCCGCATGAACACTGAAGCTTTCTTT.

A word on this clone: At the DNA level, this CDR3 is encoded by other sequences in the same sample as well. This sequence joins TRBV20-1 and TRBJ1-1; D is unclear. Trimming shortened V by 1 base and J by 4 bases, and 4 bases separated the two germline ends. CDR1 is DFQATT, CDR2 SNEGSKA, per germline (reference sequence). CDR3 size: 11 residues. CDR3 sequence: CSARASTEAFF. In DNA, the CDR3 is TGCAGTGCTAGAGCCTCCACTGAAGCTTTCTTT.

This rearrangement joins TRBV28 to TRBJ1-5, with 7 bases identical to TRBD1. The junction had 23 bases not matched to a gene; V was cut back by 7 bases and J by 5 bases. The CDR3 spans 19 residues. CDR1 and CDR2 from the germline V gene are MDHEN and SYDVKM. This chain's CDR3 is CASTTPGFPPRRGDQPQHF. In DNA form, the CDR3 reads TGTGCCAGCACCACACCTGGTTTTCCCCCCCGCAGGGGGGATCAGCCCCAGCATTTT.

The V gene is TRBV29-1, the J gene TRBJ1-2; 7 nucleotides match TRBD1. V lost 6 bases and J lost 7; bases outside the gene matches: 2. The V gene's germline CDR1 is SQVTM and CDR2 ANQGSEA. This CDR3 spans 10 amino acids. The DNA for the CDR3 is TGCAGCGTCGACAGGGCTGGCTACACCTTC. Its protein is CSVDRAGYTF.

V and J are TRBV7-8 and TRBJ1-2, with unresolved D. Trimming removed 5 bases at V and 4 bases at J, with 20 bases between. Germline V gene lookup returns CDR1 SGHVS and CDR2 FQNEAQ. The CDR3 runs 16 residues. Written as DNA, the CDR3 is TGTGCCAGCAGCCCCCCAGGCCCGGGGAGGTCCTATGGCTACACCTTC. Its protein product is CASSPPGPGRSYGYTF.

The gene calls are TRBV5-8 and TRBJ2-1; 8 bases fit TRBD2. Per germline, CDR1 SGHTS and CDR2 YDEGEE. The CDR3 totals 16 residues. Trimming at V came to 2 bases and at J to 6 bases, leaving 10 bases not matched to a gene. The CDR3 is CASSLGLVGRANEQFF. In DNA, the CDR3 is TGTGCCAGCAGCTTAGGACTAGTCGGGAGGGCCAATGAGCAGTTCTTC.

The rearrangement joins TRBV7-6 to TRBJ2-3, with 9 positions matching TRBD2. CDR1 is SGHVS and CDR2 is FNYEAQ in the germline V gene. The J segment lost 1 base and the V segment lost 4 bases, leaving 6 bases of the junction unmatched. The CDR3 consists of 16 residues. Written as DNA, the CDR3 is TGTGCCAGCAGCTCCCCGACTAGCGGAGGCACAGATACGCAGTATTTT. As protein: CASSSPTSGGTDTQYF.

The chain couples TRBV4-1 to TRBJ1-5; 11 bases are shared with TRBD1. The trim removed 2 bases at V and 3 bases at J, leaving 12 bases unmatched. CDR1 and CDR2 from the germline V gene are MGHRA and YSYEKL. The CDR3 runs 19 residues. This chain's CDR3 is CASSQITNRDRGTNQPQHF. As DNA, the CDR3 is TGCGCCAGCAGCCAAATTACAAACCGGGACAGGGGGACCAATCAGCCCCAGCATTTT.

The chain is built from TRBV28 and TRBJ1-2; D is ambiguous. Germline-derived CDR1 and CDR2 are MDHEN and SYDVKM. The ends were cut back, 5 bases at V and 8 bases at J, with 21 bases in the middle. The CDR3 loop spans 15 amino acids. CDR3 loop: CASSLNRLATGGYTF. Written as DNA, the CDR3 is TGTGCCAGCAGTCTCAATCGCTTAGCAACTGGGGGCTACACCTTC.

The chain recombines TRBV20-1 with TRBJ1-2; D is unclear. The germline CDR1 and CDR2 sequences are DFQATT and SNEGSKA (reference sequence). This CDR3 spans 11 amino acids. Between the trimmed V and J ends, which lost 3 bases and 2 bases, there was a span of 4 bases. In DNA form, the CDR3 reads TGCAGTGCTAGTATGAACTATGGCTACACCTTC. Its protein is CSASMNYGYTF.

This clone turned up a few times. The rearrangement uses TRBV28 and TRBJ2-7, with 7 bases that match TRBD2. CDR3 size: 14 residues. Germline V gene lookup returns CDR1 MDHEN and CDR2 SYDVKM. J was trimmed by 0 bases and V by 5 bases; bases with no gene match: 4. CDR3 loop: CASSPTSHSYEQYF. The CDR3 DNA reads as TGTGCCAGCAGTCCGACTAGCCACTCCTACGAGCAGTACTTC.

The genes are TRBV5-4 and TRBJ1-3; D is unclear. V gave up 4 bases and J gave up 2 bases, with 16 bases separating them. The CDR3 runs to 16 residues. CDR1 and CDR2 (germline): SGHNT, YYREEE (reference sequence). Here the CDR3 DNA reads TGTGCCAGCAGCAATCGCCCCGACGCGGCTGGAAACACCATATATTTT. Translated, it gives CASSNRPDAAGNTIYF.

This clone was recorded only once. The genes are TRBV5-5 and TRBJ1-2; 9 nucleotides align to TRBD1. V shed 4 bases, J shed 8 bases, and the junction held 15 bases outside the gene matches. This CDR3 is 16 amino acids long. Germline CDR1 SGHKS, CDR2 YYEKEE (reference sequence). The CDR3 DNA follows: TGTGCCAGCAGCATCCTAGTGGGACAGGGACCCGTAGGCTACACCTTC. The encoded protein is CASSILVGQGPVGYTF.

The chain uses TRBV15 and TRBJ2-6, with D possibly being TRBD1 (6 bases). Germline V gives CDR1 LNHNV, CDR2 YYDKDF (reference sequence). CDR3 length: 19 amino acids. The germline V and J ends were trimmed by 0 bases and 6 bases, with 21 bases remaining between them. CDR3 in amino acids: CATSRDLRDTDVQANVLTF. As DNA, the CDR3 is TGTGCCACCAGCAGAGATCTTAGGGACACCGATGTACAGGCCAACGTCCTGACTTTC.

The chain employs TRBV14 and TRBJ2-5; D ambiguous. Germline-derived CDR1 and CDR2 are SGHDN and FVKESK. CDR3 size: 14 residues. V was shortened by 1 base and J by 7 bases, with 13 bases between the two germline ends. The CDR3 sequence is CASSQGCGARTQYF. DNA of the CDR3: TGTGCCAGCAGCCAAGGGTGCGGAGCCAGGACCCAGTACTTC. Full variable domain (outside the CDR3, taken from reference TRBV14 and TRBJ2-5): EAGVTQFPSHSVIEKGQTVTLRCDPISGHDNLYWYRRVMGKEIKFLLHFVKESKQDESGMPNNRFLAERTGGTYSTLKVQPAELEDSGVYFCASSQGCGARTQYFGPGTRLLVL.

V is TRBV5-6 and J is TRBJ1-2, with no clear D. V gave up 3 bases and J gave up 4 bases, with 7 bases separating them. There are 12 residues in the CDR3. The germline V gene has CDR1 SGHDT and CDR2 YYEEEE. The CDR3 loop reads CASSSTFYGYTF. The CDR3 nucleotides are TGTGCCAGCAGCTCTACGTTCTATGGCTACACCTTC.

J is TRBJ1-1 and V is TRBV25-1; TRBD1 matches 9 bases. V gave up 4 bases and J gave up 4 bases; unmatched junction bases: 4. Germline lookup yields CDR1 MGHDK and CDR2 SYGVNS. The CDR3 has 14 residues. The CDR3 loop is CASSVQGAPTEAFF. The CDR3 nucleotides read TGTGCCAGCAGTGTACAGGGGGCGCCCACTGAAGCTTTCTTT.

This clone was found a few times. V and J are TRBV27 and TRBJ2-3; 9 bases match TRBD1. CDR1 MNHEY and CDR2 SMNVEV come from the germline V gene (reference sequence). The CDR3 sequence is 16 residues long. Unmatched junction bases numbered 9, after V lost 5 bases and J lost 3 bases. The CDR3 here is CASSIQGALWTDTQYF. CDR3 nucleotides: TGTGCCAGCAGTATACAGGGGGCTTTGTGGACAGATACGCAGTATTTT.

The chain carries TRBV6-5 and TRBJ2-7; a possible D gene is TRBD2 (7 bases). V lost 4 bases and J 9 bases, leaving 25 bases between the germline ends. CDR1 MNHEY and CDR2 SVGAGI come from the germline V gene. There are 16 residues in the CDR3. This CDR3 is CASSSPFGGGPGSQYF. DNA of the CDR3: TGTGCCAGCAGTTCCCCCTTTGGGGGGGGCCCCGGTTCGCAGTACTTC.

The genes are TRBV30 and TRBJ1-6, with TRBD1 matching 8 bases. V lost 0 bases and J lost 9; bases outside the gene matches: 7. The CDR3 extends over 15 amino acids. Germline V lookup: CDR1 GTSNPN, CDR2 SVGIG (reference sequence). The CDR3 sequence is CAWSVFRGRVSPLHF. The CDR3 region has the DNA TGTGCCTGGAGTGTATTCAGGGGGCGCGTTTCACCCCTCCACTTT.

For the CDR3, the DNA is TGTGCCAGCATCCGGCAAGCGGGGGGGAACACCGGGGAGCTGTTTTTT. Protein: CASIRQAGGNTGELFF. The genes are TRBV2 and TRBJ2-2; 9 bases map to TRBD2. Germline loops: CDR1 SNHLY, CDR2 FYNNEI. The length of the CDR3 is 16 residues. Unmatched junction bases numbered 7, after V lost 7 bases and J lost 1 base.

V gene TRBV2 combines with J gene TRBJ1-4; D remains unclear. The CDR3 has 13 amino acids. Germline V lookup: CDR1 SNHLY, CDR2 FYNNEI. V lost 4 bases, J lost 4 bases, and 7 bases lay in between. In DNA, the CDR3 is TGTGCCAGCAGTGCTAGATATAATGAAAAACTGTTTTTT. It translates to CASSARYNEKLFF.